This T cell receptor beta chain was sequenced for a study of cytomegalovirus exposure and HLA in healthy donors. General study results and limits: A later analysis reportedly identified an Asian-associated ancestry cluster as carrying fewer N-insertions than the approximately 670-donor mean.

Comments on this clone: The antigen remains undetermined.

Everyone who donated was a healthy bone marrow donor. Trimming stripped 4 bases from V and 4 bases from J, with 16 bases between. Per germline, CDR1 MNHEY and CDR2 SVGAGI. The CDR3 loop spans 15 amino acids. A multiplex PCR was run with 60 Vbeta primers and 13 Jbeta primers. TCRdb keeps only in-frame clones here, not all; method: immunoSEQ multiplex PCR. The listing records 45,000 to 60,000 clones. This receptor was obtained from a female donor in good health and CMV-seronegative. The rearrangement joins TRBV6-5 to TRBJ1-2; D not certain. Input material: PBMCs. The CDR3 region has the DNA TGTGCCAGCAGTTCAACGCCTCACGGCGGCTATGGCTACACCTTC. Its protein product is CASSSTPHGGYGYTF.